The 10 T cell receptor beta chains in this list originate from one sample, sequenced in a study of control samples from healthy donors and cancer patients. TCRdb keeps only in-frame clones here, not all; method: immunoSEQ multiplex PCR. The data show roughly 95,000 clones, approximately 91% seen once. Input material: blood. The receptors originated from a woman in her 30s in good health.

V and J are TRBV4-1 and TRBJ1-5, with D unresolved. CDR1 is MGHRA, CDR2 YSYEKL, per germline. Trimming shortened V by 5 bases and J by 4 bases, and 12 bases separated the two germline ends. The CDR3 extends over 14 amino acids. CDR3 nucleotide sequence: TGCGCCAGCAGCTTATTCGGGCTGAATCAGCCCCAGCATTTT. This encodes CASSLFGLNQPQHF.

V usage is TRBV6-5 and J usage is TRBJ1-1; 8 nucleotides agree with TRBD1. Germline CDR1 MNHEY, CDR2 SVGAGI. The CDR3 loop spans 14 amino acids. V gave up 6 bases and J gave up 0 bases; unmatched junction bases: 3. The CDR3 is CASRWDRMNTEAFF. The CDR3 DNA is TGTGCCAGCAGGTGGGACAGGATGAACACTGAAGCTTTCTTT.

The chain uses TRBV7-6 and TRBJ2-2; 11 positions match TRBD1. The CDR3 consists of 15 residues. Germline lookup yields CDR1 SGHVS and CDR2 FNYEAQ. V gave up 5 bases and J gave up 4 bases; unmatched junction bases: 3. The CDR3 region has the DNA TGTGCCAGCAGCCGAGGACAGGGGGCCACCGGGGAGCTGTTTTTT. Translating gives CASSRGQGATGELFF. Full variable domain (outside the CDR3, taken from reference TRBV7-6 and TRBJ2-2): GAGVSQSPRYKVTKRGQDVALRCDPISGHVSLYWYRQALGQGPEFLTYFNYEAQQDKSGLPNDRFSAERPEGSISTLTIQRTEQRDSAMYRCASSRGQGATGELFFGEGSRLTVL.

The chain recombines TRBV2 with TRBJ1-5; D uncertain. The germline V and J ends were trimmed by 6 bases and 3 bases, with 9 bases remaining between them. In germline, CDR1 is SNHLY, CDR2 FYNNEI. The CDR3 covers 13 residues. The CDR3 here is CASSAEDNQPQHF. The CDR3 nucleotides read TGTGCCAGCAGCGCCGAAGACAATCAGCCCCAGCATTTT.

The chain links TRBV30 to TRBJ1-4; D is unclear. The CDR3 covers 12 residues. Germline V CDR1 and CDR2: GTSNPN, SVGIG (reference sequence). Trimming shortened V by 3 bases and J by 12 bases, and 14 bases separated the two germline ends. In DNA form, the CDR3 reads TGTGCCTGGAGGTATTCGACGGAGGAACTGTTTTTT. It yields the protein CAWRYSTEELFF.

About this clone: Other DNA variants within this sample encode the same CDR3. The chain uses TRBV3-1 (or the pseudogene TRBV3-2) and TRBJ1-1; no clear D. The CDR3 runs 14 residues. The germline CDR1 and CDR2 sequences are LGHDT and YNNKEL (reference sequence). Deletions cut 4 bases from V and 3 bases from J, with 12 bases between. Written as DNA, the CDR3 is TGTGCCAGCAGCCCGAACGAAGTAGACACTGAAGCTTTCTTT. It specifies CASSPNEVDTEAFF.

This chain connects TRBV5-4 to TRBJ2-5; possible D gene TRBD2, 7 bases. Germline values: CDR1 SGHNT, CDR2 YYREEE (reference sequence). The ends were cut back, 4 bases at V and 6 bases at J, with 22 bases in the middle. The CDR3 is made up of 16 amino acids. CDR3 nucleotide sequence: TGTGCCAGCAGCATAAGACGGGGAGGGGGGCCGAAGACCCAGTACTTC. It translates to CASSIRRGGGPKTQYF. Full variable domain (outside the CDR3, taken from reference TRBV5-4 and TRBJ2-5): ETGVTQSPTHLIKTRGQQVTLRCSSQSGHNTVSWYQQALGQGPQFIFQYYREEENGRGNFPPRFSGLQFPNYSSELNVNALELDDSALYLCASSIRRGGGPKTQYFGPGTRLLVL.

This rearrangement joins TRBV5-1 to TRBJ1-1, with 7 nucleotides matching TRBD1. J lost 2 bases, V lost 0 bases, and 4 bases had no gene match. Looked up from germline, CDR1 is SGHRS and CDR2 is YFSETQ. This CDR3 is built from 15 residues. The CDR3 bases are TGCGCCAGCAGCTTGGGGACAGGTTTAAACACTGAAGCTTTCTTT. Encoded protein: CASSLGTGLNTEAFF.

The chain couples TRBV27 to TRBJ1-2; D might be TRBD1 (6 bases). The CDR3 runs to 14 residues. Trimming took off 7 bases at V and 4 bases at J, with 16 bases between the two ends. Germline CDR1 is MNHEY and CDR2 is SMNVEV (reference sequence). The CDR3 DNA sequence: TGTGCCAGCAAACTGTGGGGGGCGGGCTATGGCTACACCTTC. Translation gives CASKLWGAGYGYTF.

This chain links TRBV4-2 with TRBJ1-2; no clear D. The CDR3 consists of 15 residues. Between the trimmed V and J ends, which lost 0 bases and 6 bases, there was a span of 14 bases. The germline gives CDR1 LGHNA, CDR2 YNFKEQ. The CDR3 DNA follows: TGTGCCAGCAGCCAAGATTGGGGTGATAGGAATGGCTACACCTTC. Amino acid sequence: CASSQDWGDRNGYTF.